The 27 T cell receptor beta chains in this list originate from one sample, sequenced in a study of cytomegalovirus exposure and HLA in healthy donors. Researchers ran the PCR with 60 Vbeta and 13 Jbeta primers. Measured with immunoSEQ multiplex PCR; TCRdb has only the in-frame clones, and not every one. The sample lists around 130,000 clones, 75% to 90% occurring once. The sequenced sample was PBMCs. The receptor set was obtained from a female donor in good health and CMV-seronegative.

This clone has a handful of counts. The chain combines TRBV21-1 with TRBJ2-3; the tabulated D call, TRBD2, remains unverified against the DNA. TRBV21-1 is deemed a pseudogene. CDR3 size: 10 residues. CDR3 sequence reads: CVCMSTAQYF. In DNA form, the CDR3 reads TGTGTCTGCATGAGTACGGCGCAGTATTTT.

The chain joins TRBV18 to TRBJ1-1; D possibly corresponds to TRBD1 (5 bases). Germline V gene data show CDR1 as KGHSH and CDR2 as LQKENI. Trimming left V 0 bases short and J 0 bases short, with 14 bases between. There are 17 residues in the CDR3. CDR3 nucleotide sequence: TGTGCCAGCTCACCACCGAACACCCGGGGGATGAACACTGAAGCTTTCTTT. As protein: CASSPPNTRGMNTEAFF.

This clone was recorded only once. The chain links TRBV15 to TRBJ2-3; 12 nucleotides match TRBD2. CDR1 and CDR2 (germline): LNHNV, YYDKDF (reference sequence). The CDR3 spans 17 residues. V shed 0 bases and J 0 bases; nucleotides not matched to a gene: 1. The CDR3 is CATSRDGTSGSTDTQYF. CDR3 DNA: TGTGCCACCAGCAGAGATGGGACTAGCGGGAGCACAGATACGCAGTATTTT.

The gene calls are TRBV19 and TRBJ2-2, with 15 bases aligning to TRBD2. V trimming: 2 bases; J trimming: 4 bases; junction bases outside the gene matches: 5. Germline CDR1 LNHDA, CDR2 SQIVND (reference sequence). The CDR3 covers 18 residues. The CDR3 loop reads CASSIRTSGRASTGELFF. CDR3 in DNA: TGTGCCAGTAGTATAAGGACTAGCGGGAGGGCCTCCACCGGGGAGCTGTTTTTT.

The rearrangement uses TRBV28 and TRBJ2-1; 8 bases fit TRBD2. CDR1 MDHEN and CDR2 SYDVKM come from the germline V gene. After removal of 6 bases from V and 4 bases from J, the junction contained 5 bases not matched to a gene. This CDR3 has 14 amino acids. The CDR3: CASRLLAEYNEQFF. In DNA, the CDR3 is TGTGCCAGCAGGCTACTAGCGGAGTACAATGAGCAGTTCTTC.

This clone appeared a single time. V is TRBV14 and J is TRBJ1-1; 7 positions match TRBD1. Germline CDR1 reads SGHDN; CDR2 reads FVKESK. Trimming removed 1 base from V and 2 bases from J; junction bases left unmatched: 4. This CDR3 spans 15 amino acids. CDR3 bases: TGTGCCAGCAGCCAAGTGACAGGGACTAACACTGAAGCTTTCTTT. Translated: CASSQVTGTNTEAFF.

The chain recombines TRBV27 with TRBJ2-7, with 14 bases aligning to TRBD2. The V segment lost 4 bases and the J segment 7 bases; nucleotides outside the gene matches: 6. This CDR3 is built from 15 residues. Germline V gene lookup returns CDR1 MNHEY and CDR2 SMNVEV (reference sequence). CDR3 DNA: TGTGCCAGCAGTTCCGGGACTAGCGGGAGTAGTGAGCAGTACTTC. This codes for CASSSGTSGSSEQYF.

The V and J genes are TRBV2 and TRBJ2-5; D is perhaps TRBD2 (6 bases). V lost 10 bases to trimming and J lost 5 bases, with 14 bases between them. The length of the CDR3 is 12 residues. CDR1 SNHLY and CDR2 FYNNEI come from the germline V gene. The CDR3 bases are TGTGCCACGGCTATACGGGGGGAGACCCAGTACTTC. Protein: CATAIRGETQYF.

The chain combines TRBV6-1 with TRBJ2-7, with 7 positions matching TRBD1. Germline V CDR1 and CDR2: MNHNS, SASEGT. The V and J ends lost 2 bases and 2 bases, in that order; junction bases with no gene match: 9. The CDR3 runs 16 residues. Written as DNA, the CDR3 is TGTGCCAGCAGTGAATTAGGAAGGCAGGGGGCCTACGAGCAGTACTTC. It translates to CASSELGRQGAYEQYF.

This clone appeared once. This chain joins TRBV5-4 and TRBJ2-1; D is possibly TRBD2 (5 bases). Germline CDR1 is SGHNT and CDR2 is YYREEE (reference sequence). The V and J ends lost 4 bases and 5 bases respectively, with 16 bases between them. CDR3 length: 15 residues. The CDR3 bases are TGTGCCAGCAGCCTCCGGAGGCGGGCTAACAATGAGCAGTTCTTC. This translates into CASSLRRRANNEQFF.

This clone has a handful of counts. The CDR3 sequence: CASSQTLRGLENTEAFF. CDR3 DNA: TGCGCCAGCAGCCAAACTCTTAGGGGGCTCGAGAACACTGAAGCTTTCTTT. The chain employs TRBV4-1 and TRBJ1-1; 7 nucleotides agree with TRBD1. The CDR3 consists of 17 residues. V lost 2 bases and J lost 1; bases outside the gene matches: 10. Germline values: CDR1 MGHRA, CDR2 YSYEKL.

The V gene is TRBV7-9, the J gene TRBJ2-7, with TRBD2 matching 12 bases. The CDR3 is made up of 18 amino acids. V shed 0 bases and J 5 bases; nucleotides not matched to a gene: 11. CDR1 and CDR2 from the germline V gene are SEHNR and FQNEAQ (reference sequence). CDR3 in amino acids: CASSLASLTSGRSHEQYF. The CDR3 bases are TGTGCCAGCAGCTTAGCGTCCCTGACTAGCGGGAGAAGCCACGAGCAGTACTTC.

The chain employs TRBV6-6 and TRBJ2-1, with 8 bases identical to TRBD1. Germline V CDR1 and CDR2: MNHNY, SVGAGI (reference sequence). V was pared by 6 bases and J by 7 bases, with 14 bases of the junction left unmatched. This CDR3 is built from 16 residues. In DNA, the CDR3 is TGTGCCAGCAGCCGCCGTCCGACAGGGGCCGAAAATGAGCAGTTCTTC. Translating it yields CASSRRPTGAENEQFF.

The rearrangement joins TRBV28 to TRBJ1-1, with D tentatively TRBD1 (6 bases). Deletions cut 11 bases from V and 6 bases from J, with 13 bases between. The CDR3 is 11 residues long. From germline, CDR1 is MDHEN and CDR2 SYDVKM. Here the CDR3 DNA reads TGTGCCTTGACAGGAAATTCTGAAGCTTTCTTT. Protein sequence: CALTGNSEAFF.

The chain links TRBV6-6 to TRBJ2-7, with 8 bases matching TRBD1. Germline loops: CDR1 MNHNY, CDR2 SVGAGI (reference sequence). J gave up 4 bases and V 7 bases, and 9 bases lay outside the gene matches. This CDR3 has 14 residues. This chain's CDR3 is CASNPLDRGYEQYF. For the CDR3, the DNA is TGTGCCAGCAATCCACTCGACAGGGGATACGAGCAGTACTTC.

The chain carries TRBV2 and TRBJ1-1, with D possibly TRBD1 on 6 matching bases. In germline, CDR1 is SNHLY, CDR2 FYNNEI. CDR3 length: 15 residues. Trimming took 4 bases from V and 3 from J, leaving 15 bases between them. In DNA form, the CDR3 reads TGTGCCAGCAGTGTAGAAGGACAGAGCGACACTGAAGCTTTCTTT. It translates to CASSVEGQSDTEAFF.

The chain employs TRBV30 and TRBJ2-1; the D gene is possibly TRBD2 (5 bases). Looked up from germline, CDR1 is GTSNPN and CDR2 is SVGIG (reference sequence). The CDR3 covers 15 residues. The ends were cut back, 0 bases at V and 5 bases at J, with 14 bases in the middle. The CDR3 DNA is TGTGCCTGGAGTGTGAGAGGGAATGGGGACAATGAGCAGTTCTTC. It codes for CAWSVRGNGDNEQFF.

Written as DNA, the CDR3 is TGTGCCAGCAGTCCTCCAGGGGCCCGGGGCACCGGGGAGCTGTTTTTT. The encoded protein is CASSPPGARGTGELFF. The rearrangement links TRBV28 to TRBJ2-2, with D tentatively TRBD1 (6 bases). Trimming cost V 5 bases and J 4 bases, with 17 bases left between them. Germline V gene sequence: CDR1 MDHEN, CDR2 SYDVKM. CDR3 length: 16 amino acids.

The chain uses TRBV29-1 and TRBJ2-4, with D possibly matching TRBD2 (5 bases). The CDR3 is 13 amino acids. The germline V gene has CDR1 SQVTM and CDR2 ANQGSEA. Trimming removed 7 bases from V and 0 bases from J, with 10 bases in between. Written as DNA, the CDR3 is TGCAGCGCCTCCGAGGGAGCCAAAAACATTCAGTACTTC. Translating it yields CSASEGAKNIQYF.

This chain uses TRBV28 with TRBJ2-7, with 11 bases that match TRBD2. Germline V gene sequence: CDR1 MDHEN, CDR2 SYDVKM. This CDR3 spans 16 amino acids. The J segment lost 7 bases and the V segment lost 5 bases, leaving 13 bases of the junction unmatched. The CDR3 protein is CASSPLTSGISGEQYF. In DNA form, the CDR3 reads TGTGCCAGCAGTCCTTTGACTAGCGGGATATCGGGTGAGCAGTACTTC.

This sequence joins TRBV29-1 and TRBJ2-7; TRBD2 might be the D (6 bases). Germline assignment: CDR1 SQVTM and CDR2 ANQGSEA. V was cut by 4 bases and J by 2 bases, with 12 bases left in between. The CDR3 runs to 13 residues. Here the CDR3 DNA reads TGCAGCGTTGTCGGCGGGGCCCCCTACGAGCAGTACTTC. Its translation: CSVVGGAPYEQYF.

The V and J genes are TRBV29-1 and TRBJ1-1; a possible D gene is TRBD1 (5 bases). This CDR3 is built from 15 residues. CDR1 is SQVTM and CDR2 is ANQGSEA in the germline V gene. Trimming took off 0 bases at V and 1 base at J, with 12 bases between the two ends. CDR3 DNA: TGCAGCGTTGAAGATCCGGGGGGTGGGAACACTGAAGCTTTCTTT. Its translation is CSVEDPGGGNTEAFF.

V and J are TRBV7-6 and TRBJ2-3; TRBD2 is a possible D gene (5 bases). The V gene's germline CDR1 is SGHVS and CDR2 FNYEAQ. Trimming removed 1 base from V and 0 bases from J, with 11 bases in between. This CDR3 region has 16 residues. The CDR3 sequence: CASSLVAEGSTDTQYF. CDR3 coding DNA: TGTGCCAGCAGCTTAGTGGCAGAGGGAAGCACAGATACGCAGTATTTT.

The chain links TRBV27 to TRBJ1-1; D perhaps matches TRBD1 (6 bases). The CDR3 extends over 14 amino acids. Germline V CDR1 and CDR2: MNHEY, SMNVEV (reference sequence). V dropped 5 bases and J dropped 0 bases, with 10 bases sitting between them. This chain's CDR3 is CASSRTALNTEAFF. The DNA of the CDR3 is TGTGCCAGCAGTAGGACAGCGCTGAACACTGAAGCTTTCTTT.

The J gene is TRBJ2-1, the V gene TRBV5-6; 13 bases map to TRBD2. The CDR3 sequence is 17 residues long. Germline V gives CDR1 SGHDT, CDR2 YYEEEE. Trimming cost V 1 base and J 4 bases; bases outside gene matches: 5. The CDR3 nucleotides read TGTGCCAGCAGCTTGACTAGCGGGAGGGCCCGGTACAATGAGCAGTTCTTC. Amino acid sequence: CASSLTSGRARYNEQFF. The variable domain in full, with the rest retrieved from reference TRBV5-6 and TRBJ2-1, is DAGVTQSPTHLIKTRGQQVTLRCSPKSGHDTVSWYQQALGQGPQFIFQYYEEEERQRGNFPDRFSGHQFPNYSSELNVNALLLGDSALYLCASSLTSGRARYNEQFFGPGTRLTVL.

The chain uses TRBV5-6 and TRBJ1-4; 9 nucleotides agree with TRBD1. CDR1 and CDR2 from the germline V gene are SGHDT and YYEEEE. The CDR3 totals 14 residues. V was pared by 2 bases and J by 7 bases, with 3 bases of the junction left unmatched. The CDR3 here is CASSLGTGFEKLFF. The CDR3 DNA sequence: TGTGCCAGCAGCTTAGGGACAGGGTTTGAAAAACTGTTTTTT.

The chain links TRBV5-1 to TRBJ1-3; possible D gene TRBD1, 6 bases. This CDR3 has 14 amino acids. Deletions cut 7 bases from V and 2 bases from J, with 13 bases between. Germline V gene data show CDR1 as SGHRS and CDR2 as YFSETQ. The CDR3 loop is CASFKGEPGNTIYF. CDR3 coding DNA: TGCGCCAGCTTTAAGGGGGAACCTGGAAACACCATATATTTT. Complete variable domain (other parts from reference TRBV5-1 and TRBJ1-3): KAGVTQTPRYLIKTRGQQVTLSCSPISGHRSVSWYQQTPGQGLQFLFEYFSETQRNKGNFPGRFSGRQFSNSRSEMNVSTLELGDSALYLCASFKGEPGNTIYFGEGSWLTVV.